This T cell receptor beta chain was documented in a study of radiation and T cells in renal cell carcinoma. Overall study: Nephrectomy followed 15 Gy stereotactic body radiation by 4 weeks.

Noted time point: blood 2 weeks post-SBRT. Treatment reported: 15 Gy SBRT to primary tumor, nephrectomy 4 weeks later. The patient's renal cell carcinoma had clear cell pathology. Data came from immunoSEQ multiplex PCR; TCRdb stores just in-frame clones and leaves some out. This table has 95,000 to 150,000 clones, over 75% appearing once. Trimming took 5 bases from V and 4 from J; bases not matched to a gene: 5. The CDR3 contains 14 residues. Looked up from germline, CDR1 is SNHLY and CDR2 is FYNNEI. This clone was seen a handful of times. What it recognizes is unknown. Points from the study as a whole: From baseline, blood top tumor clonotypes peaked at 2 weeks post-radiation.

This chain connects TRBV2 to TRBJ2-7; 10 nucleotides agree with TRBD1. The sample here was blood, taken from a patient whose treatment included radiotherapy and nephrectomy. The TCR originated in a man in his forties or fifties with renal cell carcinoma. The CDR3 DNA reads TGTGCCAGCAGTAAGACAGGGGGCGGTTACGAGCAGTACTTC. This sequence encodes CASSKTGGGYEQYF.